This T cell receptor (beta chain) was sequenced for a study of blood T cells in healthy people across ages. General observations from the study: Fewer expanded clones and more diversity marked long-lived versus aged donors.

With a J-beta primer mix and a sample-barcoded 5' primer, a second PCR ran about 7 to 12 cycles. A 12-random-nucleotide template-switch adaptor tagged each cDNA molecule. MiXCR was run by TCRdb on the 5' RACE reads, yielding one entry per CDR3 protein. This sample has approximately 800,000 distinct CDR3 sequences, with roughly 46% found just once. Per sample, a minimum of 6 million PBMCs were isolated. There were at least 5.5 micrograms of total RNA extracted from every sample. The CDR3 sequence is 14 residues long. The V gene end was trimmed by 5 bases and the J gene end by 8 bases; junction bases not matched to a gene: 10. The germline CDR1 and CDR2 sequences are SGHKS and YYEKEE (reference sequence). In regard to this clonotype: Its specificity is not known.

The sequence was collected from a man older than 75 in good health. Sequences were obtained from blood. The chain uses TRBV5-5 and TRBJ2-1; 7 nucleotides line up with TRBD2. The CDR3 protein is CASRLGGSPYEQFF. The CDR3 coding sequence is TGTGCCAGCAGGCTGGGGGGGTCCCCTTATGAGCAGTTCTTC.